The sample holds a few counts of the clone carrying this TCR beta chain. Antigen unknown. Per germline, CDR1 MDHEN and CDR2 SYDVKM. The CDR3 extends over 13 amino acids. Trimming took off 6 bases at V and 5 bases at J, with 13 bases between the two ends. TCRdb re-called the 5' RACE reads with MiXCR, one entry per CDR3 protein. The data contain about 190,000 distinct CDR3 sequences, over 20% of them singletons. This sample was included in a study of T-cell memory formation after mild COVID-19. Broader study findings: Among clones contracting day 15 to 85, CD4/CD8 was balanced, whereas later expanders leaned CD4+. Memory sampled before infection contained some responding clones, suggesting cross-reactive memory joined.

The chain combines TRBV28 with TRBJ2-5; D is unclear. Material: PBMCs or a T cell subset sorted from them (not recorded which). This sequence was found in an adult woman who had mild COVID-19 (a few samples of this study predate the infection). Cell type and time point are not known. CDR3 in DNA: TGTGCCAGCAGGCCGACCCCGGAGGAGACCCAGTACTTC. Translation: CASRPTPEETQYF.